Listed below are T cell receptor beta chains from one sample, sequenced in a study of cytomegalovirus exposure and HLA in healthy donors. Some clones are missing from TCRdb's copy, which holds only in-frame ones; the method was immunoSEQ multiplex PCR. The data contain a few hundred thousand clones, under 85% of them singletons. The sequencing input was PBMCs. The receptors shown here come from a woman in her forties or fifties in good health and CMV-seropositive. Both conserved end residues are part of each CDR3. The D gene is left open where the match is weak. Clone sizes are given selectively: once, few, many, or a class where the clone is expanded.

v_call: TRBV6-6; j_call: TRBJ1-4; d_call: TRBD1; clone_size: .; cdr3_nt: TGTGCCAGCAGTCCCCGAACTGACAGGGTCAAGGAAAAACTGTTTTTT; cdr3_aa: CASSPRTDRVKEKLFF
v_call: TRBV15; j_call: TRBJ2-2; d_call: .; clone_size: .; cdr3_nt: TGTGCCACCAGAGGGGGAAACACCGGGGAGCTGTTTTTT; cdr3_aa: CATRGGNTGELFF
v_call: TRBV4-1; j_call: TRBJ1-2; d_call: .; clone_size: .; cdr3_nt: TGCGCCAGCAGCCAAGAAGGGGGGGCAGAGGCCCAGACGTCCTATGGCTACACCTTC; cdr3_aa: CASSQEGGAEAQTSYGYTF
v_call: TRBV10-3; j_call: TRBJ2-7; d_call: TRBD1; clone_size: once; cdr3_nt: TGTGCCACCAGGGGGGACAGGGGCTCCTACGAGCAGTACTTC; cdr3_aa: CATRGDRGSYEQYF
v_call: TRBV5-4; j_call: TRBJ2-3; d_call: TRBD2; clone_size: .; cdr3_nt: TGTGCCAGCAGCCCAGGACTAGCGGGGGGGACAGATACGCAGTATTTT; cdr3_aa: CASSPGLAGGTDTQYF
v_call: TRBV6-1; j_call: TRBJ2-5; d_call: .; clone_size: .; cdr3_nt: TGTGCCAGCAGTAAAGAGACGGGGATCTACGAGACCCAGTACTTC; cdr3_aa: CASSKETGIYETQYF
v_call: TRBV28; j_call: TRBJ2-3; d_call: .; clone_size: .; cdr3_nt: TGTGCCAGCAGTCTGGGGAGGCGTCCCACAGATACGCAGTATTTT; cdr3_aa: CASSLGRRPTDTQYF
v_call: TRBV10-3; j_call: TRBJ2-3; d_call: .; clone_size: .; cdr3_nt: TGTGCCATCAGTGACGAAGCGACTAGCACAGATACGCAGTATTTT; cdr3_aa: CAISDEATSTDTQYF
v_call: TRBV6-6; j_call: TRBJ1-5; d_call: .; clone_size: .; cdr3_nt: TGTGCCAGCAGTTACTCGACGGGGTCTGAAGAGCCCCAGCATTTT; cdr3_aa: CASSYSTGSEEPQHF
v_call: TRBV27; j_call: TRBJ1-2; d_call: .; clone_size: .; cdr3_nt: TGTGCCAGCAGTTTTGGAGGGGCCCCCTATGGCTACACCTTC; cdr3_aa: CASSFGGAPYGYTF
v_call: TRBV7-2; j_call: TRBJ1-6; d_call: TRBD1; clone_size: .; cdr3_nt: TGCGCCAGCAGCCAAGATCTTGACAGGGGCTATAATTCACCCCTCCACTTT; cdr3_aa: CASSQDLDRGYNSPLHF
v_call: TRBV27; j_call: TRBJ2-1; d_call: TRBD1; clone_size: .; cdr3_nt: TGTGCCAGCAGTTTATGGCCCCCGGACAGGGAATACTACAATGAGCAGTTCTTC; cdr3_aa: CASSLWPPDREYYNEQFF
v_call: TRBV9; j_call: TRBJ2-3; d_call: .; clone_size: .; cdr3_nt: TGTGCCAGCGGGGGGACGGGGATCACAGATACGCAGTATTTT; cdr3_aa: CASGGTGITDTQYF
v_call: TRBV28; j_call: TRBJ2-7; d_call: .; clone_size: .; cdr3_nt: TGTGCCAGCAGTACTCAGGGGTCTCCCTCCTACGAGCAGTACTTC; cdr3_aa: CASSTQGSPSYEQYF
v_call: TRBV27; j_call: TRBJ1-2; d_call: TRBD1; clone_size: .; cdr3_nt: TGTGCCAGCAGTTTTACCCAGGGGGCGAGGGGCTACACCTTC; cdr3_aa: CASSFTQGARGYTF
v_call: TRBV18; j_call: TRBJ2-7; d_call: .; clone_size: .; cdr3_nt: TGTGCCAGCTCACTTGGTGACAGTTACGAGCAGTACTTC; cdr3_aa: CASSLGDSYEQYF
v_call: TRBV18; j_call: TRBJ2-7; d_call: .; clone_size: .; cdr3_nt: TGTGCCAGCTCACCCACGACTAGTTACGAGCAGTACTTC; cdr3_aa: CASSPTTSYEQYF
v_call: TRBV6-1; j_call: TRBJ2-3; d_call: TRBD1; clone_size: few; cdr3_nt: TGTGCCAGCAGAGCAGGGGGTCATACGCAGTATTTT; cdr3_aa: CASRAGGHTQYF
v_call: TRBV7-9; j_call: TRBJ2-1; d_call: .; clone_size: .; cdr3_nt: TGTGCCAGCAGCTTAGCCAGGGGCGACAATGAGCAGTTCTTC; cdr3_aa: CASSLARGDNEQFF
v_call: TRBV5-5; j_call: TRBJ2-7; d_call: .; clone_size: .; cdr3_nt: TGTGCCAGCAGCTTGGGCCGGACTTTAACAGTCTACGAGCAGTACTTC; cdr3_aa: CASSLGRTLTVYEQYF
v_call: TRBV2; j_call: TRBJ1-1; d_call: TRBD1; clone_size: .; cdr3_nt: TGTGCCACCCTAAGACAGGGAGGTGTGAACACTGAAGCTTTCTTT; cdr3_aa: CATLRQGGVNTEAFF
v_call: TRBV6-1; j_call: TRBJ1-2; d_call: TRBD1; clone_size: .; cdr3_nt: TGTGCCAGCAAAGGACAGGGTCCATATGGCTACACCTTC; cdr3_aa: CASKGQGPYGYTF
v_call: TRBV27; j_call: TRBJ2-1; d_call: .; clone_size: .; cdr3_nt: TGTGCCAGCAGTTTCGGGGGATACAATGAGCAGTTCTTC; cdr3_aa: CASSFGGYNEQFF
v_call: TRBV5-1; j_call: TRBJ1-1; d_call: .; clone_size: .; cdr3_nt: TGCGCCAGCAGCTTCATTACGGACACTGAAGCTTTCTTT; cdr3_aa: CASSFITDTEAFF
v_call: TRBV6-4; j_call: TRBJ2-3; d_call: .; clone_size: .; cdr3_nt: TGTGCCAGCAGTGAGGGCAGAACAGATACGCAGTATTTT; cdr3_aa: CASSEGRTDTQYF
v_call: TRBV28; j_call: TRBJ1-2; d_call: .; clone_size: .; cdr3_nt: TGTGCCAGCAGTTCCCCGTCAGGGGCGAGCTATGGCTACACCTTC; cdr3_aa: CASSSPSGASYGYTF
v_call: TRBV4-1; j_call: TRBJ1-5; d_call: TRBD1; clone_size: .; cdr3_nt: TGCGCCAGCAGCCAGGAACTGACAGGGGCGGGCAATCAGCCCCAGCATTTT; cdr3_aa: CASSQELTGAGNQPQHF
v_call: TRBV11-2; j_call: TRBJ1-5; d_call: .; clone_size: .; cdr3_nt: TGTGCCAGCAGCTTATCCCCGGGAACGGGGCAGCCCCAGCATTTT; cdr3_aa: CASSLSPGTGQPQHF
v_call: TRBV18; j_call: TRBJ1-5; d_call: .; clone_size: few; cdr3_nt: TGTGCCAGCTCACGCAGGGGAAACCAGCCCCAGCATTTT; cdr3_aa: CASSRRGNQPQHF
v_call: TRBV7-3; j_call: TRBJ2-1; d_call: .; clone_size: once; cdr3_nt: TGTGCCAGCAGCTTAATGGGGGGGCCCGACAATGAGCAGTTCTTC; cdr3_aa: CASSLMGGPDNEQFF
v_call: TRBV6-1; j_call: TRBJ1-6; d_call: TRBD1; clone_size: .; cdr3_nt: TGTGCCAGCAAGGAACAGGGGGTAAATTCACCCCTCCACTTT; cdr3_aa: CASKEQGVNSPLHF
v_call: TRBV19; j_call: TRBJ2-3; d_call: TRBD1; clone_size: .; cdr3_nt: TGTGCCAGTAGAGGACAGGGGGCATTGAGCACAGATACGCAGTATTTT; cdr3_aa: CASRGQGALSTDTQYF
v_call: TRBV5-1; j_call: TRBJ1-2; d_call: .; clone_size: .; cdr3_nt: TGCGCCAGCAGCTTGGTGGCAGGGGCCAACTATGGCTACACCTTC; cdr3_aa: CASSLVAGANYGYTF
v_call: TRBV7-9; j_call: TRBJ2-2; d_call: .; clone_size: .; cdr3_nt: TGTTCCAGCACGACTAAGAGGACCGGGGAGCTGTTTTTT; cdr3_aa: CSSTTKRTGELFF
v_call: TRBV4-2; j_call: TRBJ1-1; d_call: .; clone_size: few; cdr3_nt: TGTGCCAGCAGCCAAGGCATAGGGGTGAGCACTGAAGCTTTCTTT; cdr3_aa: CASSQGIGVSTEAFF
v_call: TRBV21-1; j_call: TRBJ1-1; d_call: .; clone_size: .; cdr3_nt: TGTGCCAGCAGCAAAGAATGTGAAGGGAGGAGTGAAGCTTTCTTT; cdr3_aa: CASSKECEGRSEAFF
v_call: TRBV28; j_call: TRBJ1-2; d_call: .; clone_size: few; cdr3_nt: TGTGCCAGCAGTCCCTCAGCCTTGAGGGTCTATGGCTACACCTTC; cdr3_aa: CASSPSALRVYGYTF